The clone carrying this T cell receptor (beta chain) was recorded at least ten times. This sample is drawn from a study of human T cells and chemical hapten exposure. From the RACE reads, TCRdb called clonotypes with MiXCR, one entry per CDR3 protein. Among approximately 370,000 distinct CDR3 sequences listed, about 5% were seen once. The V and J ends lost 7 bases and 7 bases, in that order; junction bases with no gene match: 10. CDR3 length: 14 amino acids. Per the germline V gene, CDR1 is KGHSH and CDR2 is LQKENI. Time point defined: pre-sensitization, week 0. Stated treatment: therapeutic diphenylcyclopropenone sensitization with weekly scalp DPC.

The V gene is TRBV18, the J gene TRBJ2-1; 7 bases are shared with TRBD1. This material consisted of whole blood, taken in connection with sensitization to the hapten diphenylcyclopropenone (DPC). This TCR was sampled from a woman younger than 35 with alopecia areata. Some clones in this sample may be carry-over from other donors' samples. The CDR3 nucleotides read TGTGCCAGCTTCCGGGACAGAGAAACGAATGAGCAGTTCTTC. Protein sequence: CASFRDRETNEQFF.